One and the same sample provided the 3 T cell receptor beta chains below, sequenced in a study of CD8 T cells in ankylosing spondylitis. Each CDR3 protein gets one entry after TCRdb re-called the 5' RACE reads with MiXCR. Of 200,000 to 250,000 distinct CDR3 sequences in the sample, about 10% are singletons; the top ten hold roughly a fifth. The material sequenced was blood, either unsorted or a sorted T cell fraction (not recorded which). These receptors were taken from a male donor with ankylosing spondylitis or in good health (not recorded which).

This clonotype was seen many times. This chain joins TRBV20-1 and TRBJ1-2; D is ambiguous. Trimming removed 0 bases from V and 4 bases from J, with 12 bases in between. Germline CDR1 reads DFQATT; CDR2 reads SNEGSKA (reference sequence). There are 14 residues in the CDR3. CDR3 sequence: CSARDLQSLYGYTF. As DNA, the CDR3 is TGCAGTGCTAGAGATTTACAGTCCCTCTATGGCTACACCTTC.

The V gene is TRBV15, the J gene TRBJ1-5; 9 nucleotides agree with TRBD1. The CDR3 runs to 16 residues. From germline, CDR1 is LNHNV and CDR2 YYDKDF (reference sequence). With V trimmed by 3 bases and J by 4 bases, 7 bases remained unmatched. For the CDR3, the DNA is TGTGCCACCAGCAGTGGGACAGGGCCGCCAAATCAGCCCCAGCATTTT. Its translation: CATSSGTGPPNQPQHF.

This clonotype occurred many times. The rearrangement joins TRBV5-5 to TRBJ2-5; D is perhaps TRBD1 (5 bases). Deletions cut 0 bases from V and 1 base from J, with 13 bases between. The CDR3 contains 16 residues. The V gene's germline CDR1 is SGHKS and CDR2 YYEKEE (reference sequence). For the CDR3, the DNA is TGTGCCAGCAGCTTGGTTCAGGGCACCCTCCAAGAGACCCAGTACTTC. Its translation: CASSLVQGTLQETQYF. The variable domain in full, completed from reference TRBV5-5 and TRBJ2-5, reads DAGVTQSPTHLIKTRGQQVTLRCSPISGHKSVSWYQQVLGQGPQFIFQYYEKEERGRGNFPDRFSARQFPNYSSELNVNALLLGDSALYLCASSLVQGTLQETQYFGPGTRLLVL.